A selection of T cell receptor beta chains follows, all from one sample in a study of cytomegalovirus exposure and HLA in healthy donors. Sequencing was performed with immunoSEQ multiplex PCR; in TCRdb, only in-frame clones are kept and a portion is missing. The table records under 150,000 clones, around 89% of them present only once. What was sequenced was PBMCs. These receptors were collected from a woman aged 18-29 years in good health and CMV-seropositive. CDR3s include the opening cysteine and the closing phenylalanine or tryptophan. The order of the fields is D gene, J gene, V gene, clone size, CDR3 protein, CDR3 DNA. A D gene is named only where the DNA matches it firmly. Size tells how often a clone was seen (once, few, many) or the class of an expanded clone, and some rows leave it out.

TRBD2 TRBJ2-7 TRBV7-2 few CASSTLAGLSYEQYF TGTGCCAGCAGCACTCTAGCGGGCCTTTCCTACGAGCAGTACTTC
TRBD1 TRBJ1-2 TRBV27 . CASSSGTGAAGYTF TGTGCCAGCAGTTCCGGGACAGGGGCTGCTGGCTACACCTTC
TRBD1 TRBJ1-2 TRBV7-9 . CASSFIGDRDGYTF TGTGCCAGCAGCTTCATCGGCGACAGGGATGGCTACACCTTC
. TRBJ1-4 TRBV7-2 . CASSPGPNEKLFF TGTGCCAGCAGCCCAGGTCCAAATGAAAAACTGTTTTTT
. TRBJ1-1 TRBV7-9 . CASSFGGLEAFF TGTGCCAGCAGCTTTGGAGGTCTGGAAGCTTTCTTT
. TRBJ1-5 TRBV12-5 . CASQGSGNQPQHF TGTGCTAGTCAGGGGTCGGGCAATCAGCCCCAGCATTTT
. TRBJ1-4 TRBV19 . CASAFGGMGEKLFF TGTGCCAGTGCCTTTGGGGGGATGGGTGAAAAACTGTTTTTT
TRBD1 TRBJ1-2 TRBV5-6 . CASNPTGGLGYTF TGTGCCAGCAACCCAACAGGGGGTCTTGGCTACACCTTC
. TRBJ2-7 TRBV20-1 . CSARDVTLRYF TGCAGTGCTAGAGATGTAACCCTGCGGTACTTC
. TRBJ2-5 TRBV7-9 . CASSRLREGQETQYF TGTGCCAGCAGCCGTCTACGGGAAGGTCAAGAGACCCAGTACTTC
. TRBJ2-1 TRBV6-6 . CASRGGQDEQFF TGTGCCAGCAGGGGAGGTCAGGATGAGCAGTTCTTC
TRBD1 TRBJ2-7 TRBV11-3 . CASSANRGRFPEQYF TGTGCCAGCAGCGCGAACAGGGGGCGCTTCCCCGAGCAGTACTTC
TRBD2 TRBJ2-1 TRBV4-2 . CASSQERWLAGNEQFF TGTGCCAGCAGCCAAGAGAGATGGCTAGCGGGAAATGAGCAGTTCTTC
TRBD2 TRBJ2-6 TRBV4-3 . CASSRTLAGTSGANVLTF TGCGCCAGCAGCCGAACTCTAGCGGGAACCTCTGGGGCCAACGTCCTGACTTTC
TRBD2 TRBJ2-7 TRBV7-9 . CASSVRGVTEQYF TGTGCCAGCAGCGTGCGGGGGGTAACCGAGCAGTACTTC
. TRBJ1-5 TRBV6-6 few CASTNRQGGNQPQHF TGTGCCAGCACTAATCGTCAGGGCGGCAATCAGCCCCAGCATTTT
TRBD1 TRBJ2-7 TRBV15 . CATSPRNDRVNSDEQYF TGTGCCACCAGCCCCCGTAACGACAGGGTAAACTCCGACGAGCAGTACTTC
. TRBJ1-2 TRBV5-1 . CASSLAVSGNPAADYGYTF TGCGCCAGCAGCTTGGCCGTCTCAGGAAACCCCGCCGCCGATTATGGCTACACCTTC
TRBD1 TRBJ1-5 TRBV18 . CASSPRTGDQPQHF TGTGCCAGCTCCCCGAGGACAGGGGATCAGCCCCAGCATTTT
TRBD1 TRBJ2-7 TRBV5-6 . CASSLAGQAAYEQYF TGTGCCAGCAGCTTGGCCGGACAGGCCGCCTACGAGCAGTACTTC
. TRBJ1-1 TRBV20-1 few CSAIGGTEAFF TGCAGTGCTATCGGGGGGACTGAAGCTTTCTTT
TRBD2 TRBJ2-1 TRBV7-2 . CASSSTGTSYNEQFF TGTGCCAGCAGCTCCACCGGGACTAGCTACAATGAGCAGTTCTTC
. TRBJ1-1 TRBV5-8 . CASSFRGMNTEAFF TGTGCCAGCAGCTTTCGGGGGATGAACACTGAAGCTTTCTTT
. TRBJ2-3 TRBV4-3 . CASSQEDSPRHRTDTQYF TGCGCCAGCAGCCAAGAAGATTCTCCGAGACACCGCACAGATACGCAGTATTTT
. TRBJ1-1 TRBV7-9 . CASTQDLANTEAFF TGTGCCAGCACCCAAGACCTAGCGAACACTGAAGCTTTCTTT
TRBD1 TRBJ2-7 TRBV27 few CASRYSGTGHYEQYF TGTGCCAGCAGATACTCCGGGACAGGGCACTACGAGCAGTACTTC
TRBD1 TRBJ1-6 TRBV11-2 . CASERDRGNSPLHF TGTGCCAGTGAGAGGGACAGGGGGAATTCACCCCTCCACTTT
. TRBJ1-2 TRBV6-1 few CASSELPVGANYGYTF TGTGCCAGCAGTGAACTCCCGGTGGGAGCTAACTATGGCTACACCTTC
. TRBJ2-7 TRBV2 . CATSLRGLAYEQYF TGTGCCACCTCACTACGGGGGTTAGCCTACGAGCAGTACTTC
. TRBJ2-5 TRBV25-1 once CASSEGGFSGVRETQYF TGTGCCAGCAGTGAGGGGGGTTTTTCGGGGGTAAGGGAGACCCAGTACTTC
TRBD2 TRBJ2-1 TRBV4-1 . CASSQEGEGWNEQFF TGCGCCAGCAGCCAAGAAGGGGAGGGTTGGAATGAGCAGTTCTTC
TRBD1 TRBJ1-5 TRBV4-2 once CASSRTRDSEQPQHF TGTGCCAGCAGCCGGACCCGGGACAGTGAGCAGCCCCAGCATTTT
. TRBJ2-2 TRBV27 . CASSYQGPTGELFF TGTGCCAGCAGTTATCAGGGGCCCACCGGGGAGCTGTTTTTT
TRBD1 TRBJ1-2 TRBV18 . CASSSTDGTGDGYTF TGTGCCAGCTCCTCCACAGACGGGACAGGGGACGGCTACACCTTC
. TRBJ1-1 TRBV30 . CAWRIRGRGEAFF TGTGCCTGGAGGATCAGGGGAAGGGGTGAAGCTTTCTTT
TRBD2 TRBJ2-3 TRBV5-4 . CASSFLSGGDTDTQYF TGTGCCAGCAGCTTCCTTAGCGGGGGCGACACAGATACGCAGTATTTT
TRBD2 TRBJ2-2 TRBV6-5 . CASNQGGGPGELFF TGTGCCAGCAACCAAGGCGGGGGGCCCGGGGAGCTGTTTTTT
. TRBJ2-5 TRBV29-1 . CSARGREPEETQYF TGCAGCGCCCGGGGACGGGAGCCGGAAGAGACCCAGTACTTC
. TRBJ2-5 TRBV6-5 . CASSYNGDQETQYF TGTGCCAGCAGTTACAACGGGGATCAAGAGACCCAGTACTTC
. TRBJ1-1 TRBV27 . CASSWRGGQTEAFF TGTGCCAGCAGTTGGCGGGGAGGTCAGACTGAAGCTTTCTTT
TRBD1 TRBJ1-1 TRBV4-3 . CASSQDRGGMNTEAFF TGCGCCAGCAGCCAGGACAGGGGAGGAATGAACACTGAAGCTTTCTTT
TRBD1 TRBJ1-2 TRBV15 once CATSSNRGDYGYTF TGTGCCACCAGCAGCAACAGGGGAGACTATGGCTACACCTTC
. TRBJ1-6 TRBV6-5 . CASQQGGSPLHF TGTGCCAGCCAACAAGGCGGATCACCCCTCCACTTT
. TRBJ2-3 TRBV4-1 . CASSQGPFTDTQYF TGCGCCAGCAGCCAAGGGCCGTTCACGGATACGCAGTATTTT
TRBD1 TRBJ2-7 TRBV5-1 . CASSIDWTGFLSYEQYF TGCGCCAGCAGCATAGATTGGACAGGGTTCCTCTCCTACGAGCAGTACTTC
. TRBJ1-5 TRBV13 . CASSSGGQPQHF TGTGCCAGCAGCTCCGGCGGGCAGCCCCAGCATTTT
. TRBJ1-6 TRBV5-4 . CASSFNQGSNSPLHF TGTGCCAGCAGCTTTAATCAGGGGTCAAATTCACCCCTCCACTTT
. TRBJ1-2 TRBV2 . CASSRPREANYGYTF TGTGCCAGCAGTAGACCGAGGGAAGCTAACTATGGCTACACCTTC
. TRBJ1-2 TRBV19 . CATRNFEREGYTF TGTGCCACCAGGAATTTCGAACGGGAAGGCTACACCTTC
TRBD1 TRBJ1-1 TRBV29-1 . CSVVGTGGMDTEAFF TGCAGCGTTGTAGGGACAGGGGGGATGGACACTGAAGCTTTCTTT
. TRBJ1-1 TRBV28 . CASSFLTEAFF TGTGCCAGCAGTTTTCTCACTGAAGCTTTCTTT
. TRBJ1-2 TRBV6-1 . CASSGGPTSYGYTF TGTGCCAGCAGTGGCGGGCCGACGTCCTATGGCTACACCTTC
. TRBJ1-1 TRBV18 . CASSHHRVMNTEAFF TGTGCCAGCTCACATCACAGGGTTATGAACACTGAAGCTTTCTTT
TRBD1 TRBJ1-2 TRBV19 . CASRQGGAYYGYTF TGTGCCAGTAGACAAGGGGGCGCATACTATGGCTACACCTTC
. TRBJ2-3 TRBV19 . CASSMAADSPSTDTQYF TGTGCCAGTAGTATGGCGGCAGACAGCCCTAGCACAGATACGCAGTATTTT
. TRBJ1-2 TRBV29-1 . CSVGRAGDYGYTF TGCAGCGTTGGCCGTGCAGGGGACTATGGCTACACCTTC
TRBD1 TRBJ1-2 TRBV4-1 . CASSQGQGNYNYGYTF TGCGCCAGCAGCCAAGGACAGGGCAATTACAACTATGGCTACACCTTC
TRBD1 TRBJ2-1 TRBV4-1 . CASSPTGDANEQFF TGCGCCAGCTCACCTACAGGGGATGCGAATGAGCAGTTCTTC
TRBD1 TRBJ1-6 TRBV14 . CASSQVGQGGSPLHF TGTGCCAGCAGCCAAGTCGGACAGGGGGGCTCACCCCTCCACTTT